The 9 T cell receptor beta chains below all came from one sample that was sequenced in a study of post-analysis software for immune sequencing data. General study results and limits: Patients had higher frequencies than controls of roughly 5 TRBV segments, including TRBV5-6, TRBV5-1 and TRBV20-1.

The TCR beta cDNA libraries carried unique molecular identifiers. TCRdb independently ran MiXCR on the PCR reads; one entry per CDR3 protein. The table records 400,000 to 500,000 distinct CDR3 sequences, 39% of them present only once. Antigens for these TCRs are unknown. The sequencing input was blood. Every receptor here comes from a girl aged 2-10 years with multiple sclerosis.

The V and J genes are TRBV10-3 and TRBJ1-1; 7 bases match TRBD1. The CDR3 is made up of 13 amino acids. Germline CDR1 and CDR2: ENHRY and SYGVKD. V lost 4 bases, J lost 4 bases, and 3 bases stayed unmatched. The CDR3 DNA follows: TGTGCCATCAGTGTAAACAGGGGCACTGAAGCTTTCTTT. This encodes CAISVNRGTEAFF.

This chain uses TRBV18 with TRBJ1-2; D unclear. Deletions cut 3 bases from V and 6 bases from J, with 11 bases between. Germline CDR1 KGHSH, CDR2 LQKENI. This CDR3 region has 13 residues. The CDR3: CASSPSGGNGYTF. The CDR3 coding sequence is TGTGCCAGCTCACCCTCAGGAGGAAATGGCTACACCTTC. Full variable domain (remainder filled in from reference TRBV18 and TRBJ1-2): NAGVMQNPRHLVRRRGQEARLRCSPMKGHSHVYWYRQLPEEGLKFMVYLQKENIIDESGMPKERFSAEFPKEGPSILRIQQVVRGDSAAYFCASSPSGGNGYTFGSGTRLTVV.

This chain connects TRBV6-2 or TRBV6-3 to TRBJ2-4; tentatively, D is TRBD1 (6 bases). Trimming cost V 2 bases and J 0 bases, with 11 bases left between them. Germline lookup yields CDR1 MNHEY and CDR2 SVGEGT. CDR3 length: 16 residues. This chain's CDR3 is CASSYLGQTAKNIQYF. The DNA for the CDR3 is TGTGCCAGCAGTTACCTTGGACAGACAGCCAAAAACATTCAGTACTTC.

The chain employs TRBV5-1 and TRBJ2-3, with D maybe TRBD1 (5 bases). Trimming left V 6 bases short and J 0 bases short, with 14 bases between. Germline CDR1 SGHRS, CDR2 YFSETQ. The length of the CDR3 is 15 residues. CDR3 in DNA: TGCGCCAGCATAAAGACAGAGACTAGCACAGATACGCAGTATTTT. It yields the protein CASIKTETSTDTQYF.

This clonotype has more than one count but fewer than ten. The chain employs TRBV7-2 and TRBJ2-1; 9 bases line up with TRBD2. There are 15 residues in the CDR3. V shed 5 bases, J shed 4 bases, and the junction held 6 bases outside the gene matches. Germline CDR1 reads SGHTA; CDR2 reads FQGNSA. CDR3 loop: CASSPASGKYNEQFF. CDR3 bases: TGTGCCAGCAGCCCGGCTAGCGGGAAGTACAATGAGCAGTTCTTC.

In its sample, this clonotype was seen once. This sequence joins TRBV20-1 and TRBJ2-7, with D unclear. Trimming pared 3 bases from V and 3 bases from J, leaving 18 bases between. Germline loops: CDR1 DFQATT, CDR2 SNEGSKA (reference sequence). This CDR3 region has 15 residues. The CDR3, as DNA: TGCAGTGCTAGGGAGCCAATTGGGAAGGACTACGAGCAGTACTTC. Protein: CSAREPIGKDYEQYF.

The V and J genes are TRBV5-6 and TRBJ2-7; D gene ambiguous. V was trimmed by 2 bases and J by 2 bases, leaving 11 bases between them. CDR3 length equals 14 residues. Looked up from germline, CDR1 is SGHDT and CDR2 is YYEEEE. CDR3 sequence reads: CASSFNGFTYEQYF. The DNA for the CDR3 is TGTGCCAGCAGCTTCAACGGGTTCACCTACGAGCAGTACTTC.

The chain couples TRBV10-2 to TRBJ2-7, with TRBD1 identical over 10 bases. J gave up 3 bases and V 6 bases, and 2 bases lay outside the gene matches. There are 13 residues in the CDR3. Germline V gives CDR1 WSHSY, CDR2 SAAADI. CDR3 in amino acids: CASRGQGVYEQYF. CDR3 DNA sequence: TGCGCCAGCAGAGGACAGGGGGTCTACGAGCAGTACTTC.

This clonotype was seen a few times. The chain is built from TRBV7-6 and TRBJ2-3; 7 positions match TRBD2. The germline V gene has CDR1 SGHVS and CDR2 FNYEAQ. V shed 5 bases and J 3 bases; nucleotides not matched to a gene: 8. The CDR3 is 15 residues long. CDR3: CASSVGLGVTDTQYF. CDR3 in DNA: TGTGCCAGCAGCGTCGGACTAGGGGTTACAGATACGCAGTATTTT.